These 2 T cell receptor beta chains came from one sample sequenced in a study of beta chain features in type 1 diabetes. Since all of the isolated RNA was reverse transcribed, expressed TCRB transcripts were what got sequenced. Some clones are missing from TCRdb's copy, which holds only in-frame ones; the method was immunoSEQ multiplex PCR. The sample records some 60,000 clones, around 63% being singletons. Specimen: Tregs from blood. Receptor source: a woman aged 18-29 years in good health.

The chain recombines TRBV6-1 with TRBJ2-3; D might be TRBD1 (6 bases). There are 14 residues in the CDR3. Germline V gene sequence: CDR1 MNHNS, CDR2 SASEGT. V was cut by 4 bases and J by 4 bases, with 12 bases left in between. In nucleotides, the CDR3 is TGTGCCAGCAGTGCAGGGGTGGCGGCAGATACGCAGTATTTT. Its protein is CASSAGVAADTQYF.

The CDR3 DNA reads as TGTGCCAGCAGCTTGACACGGGACTCCTACGAGCAGTACTTC. As protein: CASSLTRDSYEQYF. The V and J genes are TRBV7-2 and TRBJ2-7, with D perhaps TRBD2 (5 bases). CDR3 length equals 14 residues. Germline lookup yields CDR1 SGHTA and CDR2 FQGNSA. The V end was cut by 3 bases, the J end by 0 bases, with 9 bases between.